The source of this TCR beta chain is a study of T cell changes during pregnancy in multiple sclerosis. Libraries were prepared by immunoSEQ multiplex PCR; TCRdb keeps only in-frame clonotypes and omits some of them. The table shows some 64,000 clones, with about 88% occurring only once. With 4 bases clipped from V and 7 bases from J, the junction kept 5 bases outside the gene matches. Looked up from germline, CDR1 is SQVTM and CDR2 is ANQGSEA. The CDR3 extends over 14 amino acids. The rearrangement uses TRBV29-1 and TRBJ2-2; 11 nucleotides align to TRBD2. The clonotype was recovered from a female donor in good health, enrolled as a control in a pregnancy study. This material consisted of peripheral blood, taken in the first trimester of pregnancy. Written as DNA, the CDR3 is TGCAGCGTTGCTAGCGGGAGGTATAACGGGGAGCTGTTTTTT. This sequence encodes CSVASGRYNGELFF.